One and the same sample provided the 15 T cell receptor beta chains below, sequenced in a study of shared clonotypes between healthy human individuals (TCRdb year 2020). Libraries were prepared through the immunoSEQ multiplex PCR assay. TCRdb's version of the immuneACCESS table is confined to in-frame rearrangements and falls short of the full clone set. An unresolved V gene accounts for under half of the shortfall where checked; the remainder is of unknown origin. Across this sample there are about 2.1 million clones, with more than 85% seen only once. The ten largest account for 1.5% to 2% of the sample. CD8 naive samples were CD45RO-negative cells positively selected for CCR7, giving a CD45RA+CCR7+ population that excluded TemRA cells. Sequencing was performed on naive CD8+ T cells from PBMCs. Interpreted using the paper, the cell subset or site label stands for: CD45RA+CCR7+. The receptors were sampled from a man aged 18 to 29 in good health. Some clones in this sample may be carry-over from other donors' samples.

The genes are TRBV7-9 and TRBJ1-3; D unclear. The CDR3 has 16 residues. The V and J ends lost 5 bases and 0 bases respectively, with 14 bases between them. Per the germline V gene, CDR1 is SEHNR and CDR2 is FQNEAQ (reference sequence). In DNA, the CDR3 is TGTGCCAGCAGCCAAATAATAACAGTCTCTGGAAACACCATATATTTT. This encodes CASSQIITVSGNTIYF. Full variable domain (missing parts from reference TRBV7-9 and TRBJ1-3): DTGVSQNPRHKITKRGQNVTFRCDPISEHNRLYWYRQTLGQGPEFLTYFQNEAQLEKSRLLSDRFSAERPKGSFSTLEIQRTEQGDSAMYLCASSQIITVSGNTIYFGEGSWLTVV.

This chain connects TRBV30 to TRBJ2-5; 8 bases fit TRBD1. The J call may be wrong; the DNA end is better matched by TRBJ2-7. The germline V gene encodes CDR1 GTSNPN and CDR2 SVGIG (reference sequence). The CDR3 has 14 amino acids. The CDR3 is CAWRGQGSGYEQYF. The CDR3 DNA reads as TGTGCCTGGAGAGGACAGGGATCTGGCTACGAGCAGTACTTC.

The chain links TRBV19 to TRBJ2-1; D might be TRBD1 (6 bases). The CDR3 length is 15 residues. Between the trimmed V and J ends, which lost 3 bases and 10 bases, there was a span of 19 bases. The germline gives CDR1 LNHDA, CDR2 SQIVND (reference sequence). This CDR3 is CASSIHRVTLEEQFF. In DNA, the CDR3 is TGTGCCAGTAGTATCCACAGGGTGACTTTGGAGGAGCAGTTCTTC.

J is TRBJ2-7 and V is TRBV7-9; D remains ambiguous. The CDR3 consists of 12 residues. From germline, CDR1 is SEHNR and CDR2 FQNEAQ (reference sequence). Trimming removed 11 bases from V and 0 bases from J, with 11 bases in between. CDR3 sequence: CAVDLPSYEQYF. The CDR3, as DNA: TGTGCCGTCGATCTCCCCTCCTACGAGCAGTACTTC.

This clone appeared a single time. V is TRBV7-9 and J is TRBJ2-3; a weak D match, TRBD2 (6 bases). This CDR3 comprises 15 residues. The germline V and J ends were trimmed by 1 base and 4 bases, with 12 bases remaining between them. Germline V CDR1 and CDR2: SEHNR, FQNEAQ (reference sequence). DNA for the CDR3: TGTGCCAGCAGCTTAGTAATGACGGGAGCAGATACGCAGTATTTT. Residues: CASSLVMTGADTQYF.

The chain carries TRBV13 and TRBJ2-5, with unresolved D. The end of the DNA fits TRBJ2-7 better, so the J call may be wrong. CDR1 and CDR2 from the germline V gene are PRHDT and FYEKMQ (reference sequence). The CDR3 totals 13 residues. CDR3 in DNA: TGTGCCAGCAGCTCGGAGAGCTCCTACGAGCAGTACTTC. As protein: CASSSESSYEQYF.

CDR3 region: CASSVLRDRSSGANVLTF. The CDR3, as DNA: TGTGCCAGCAGCGTACTCCGGGACAGGAGCTCTGGGGCCAACGTCCTGACTTTC. The chain couples TRBV9 to TRBJ2-6; 8 bases are a match to TRBD1. This CDR3 spans 18 amino acids. Germline loops: CDR1 SGDLS, CDR2 YYNGEE. V shed 1 base and J 0 bases; nucleotides not matched to a gene: 6.

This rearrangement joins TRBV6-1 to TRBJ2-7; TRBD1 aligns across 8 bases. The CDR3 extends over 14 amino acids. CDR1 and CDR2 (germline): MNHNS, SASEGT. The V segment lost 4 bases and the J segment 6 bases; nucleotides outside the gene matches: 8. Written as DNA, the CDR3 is TGTGCCAGCAGTGGGCGAGGGACAGGAGCCGAGCAGTACTTC. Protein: CASSGRGTGAEQYF.

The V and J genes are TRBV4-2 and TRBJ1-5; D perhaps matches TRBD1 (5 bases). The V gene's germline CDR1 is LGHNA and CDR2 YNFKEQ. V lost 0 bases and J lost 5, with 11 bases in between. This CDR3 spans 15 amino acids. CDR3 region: CASSQDWDGHQPQHF. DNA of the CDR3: TGTGCCAGCAGCCAAGATTGGGACGGACATCAGCCCCAGCATTTT.

The CDR3 region has the DNA TGCACCAGCAGAAAGGGACAGGAGCACACCATATATTTT. Protein product: CTSRKGQEHTIYF. This chain links TRBV1 with TRBJ1-3; TRBD1 is taken as the D call from the table, unchecked against the DNA. TRBV1 is recorded as a pseudogene. This CDR3 comprises 13 residues.

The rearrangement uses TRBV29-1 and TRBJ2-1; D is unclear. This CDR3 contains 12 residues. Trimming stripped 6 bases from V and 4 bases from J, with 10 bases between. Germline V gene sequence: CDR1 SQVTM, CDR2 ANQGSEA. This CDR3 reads CSVAGGYNEQFF. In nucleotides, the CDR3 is TGCAGCGTCGCCGGTGGTTACAATGAGCAGTTCTTC.

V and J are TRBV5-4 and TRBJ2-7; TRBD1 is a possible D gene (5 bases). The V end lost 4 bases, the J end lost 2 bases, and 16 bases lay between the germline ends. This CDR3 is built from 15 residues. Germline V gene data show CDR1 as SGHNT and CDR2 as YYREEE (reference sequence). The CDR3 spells CASSPTDKPTYEQYF. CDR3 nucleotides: TGTGCCAGCAGCCCGACGGACAAACCCACCTACGAGCAGTACTTC.

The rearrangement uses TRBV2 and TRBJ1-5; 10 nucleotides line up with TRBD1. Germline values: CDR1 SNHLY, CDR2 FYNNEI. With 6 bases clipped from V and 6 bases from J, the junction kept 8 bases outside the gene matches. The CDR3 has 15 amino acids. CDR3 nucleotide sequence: TGTGCCAGCAGCTTAGGACAGGGGGTGGGTCAGCCCCAGCATTTT. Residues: CASSLGQGVGQPQHF.

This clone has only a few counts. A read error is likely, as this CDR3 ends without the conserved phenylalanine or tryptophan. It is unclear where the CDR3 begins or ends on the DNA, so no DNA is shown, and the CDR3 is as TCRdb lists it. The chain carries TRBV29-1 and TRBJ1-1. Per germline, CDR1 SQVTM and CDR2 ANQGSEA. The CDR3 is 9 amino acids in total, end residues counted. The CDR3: CSVEPQWVR.

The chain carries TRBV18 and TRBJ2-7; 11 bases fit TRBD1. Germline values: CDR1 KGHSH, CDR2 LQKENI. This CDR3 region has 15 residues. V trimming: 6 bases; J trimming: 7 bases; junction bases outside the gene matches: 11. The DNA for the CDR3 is TGTGCCAGCTCGCGCACCGGGACAGGGGGTCGAGAGCAGTACTTC. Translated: CASSRTGTGGREQYF. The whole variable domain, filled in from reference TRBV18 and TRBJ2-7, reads NAGVMQNPRHLVRRRGQEARLRCSPMKGHSHVYWYRQLPEEGLKFMVYLQKENIIDESGMPKERFSAEFPKEGPSILRIQQVVRGDSAAYFCASSRTGTGGREQYFGPGTRLTVT.